This T cell receptor (beta chain) is from a study of monozygotic twins with inflammatory bowel disease. Germline CDR1 is DFQATT and CDR2 is SNEGSKA (reference sequence). The CDR3 loop spans 11 amino acids. Using the 5' RACE reads, TCRdb records one entry per CDR3 protein without DNA. This sample's clone table lists about 140,000 distinct CDR3 sequences. V is TRBV20-1 and J is TRBJ2-1. Source material: blood. The receptor was isolated from a human donor with ulcerative colitis or Crohn's disease, or a healthy co-twin of an affected twin (not recorded which). The chain's CDR3 is CSALPYNEQFF.